A single sample gave rise to the 20 T cell receptor beta chains below, sequenced in a study of cytomegalovirus exposure and HLA in healthy donors. Clones were read by immunoSEQ multiplex PCR, and TCRdb kept only the in-frame ones, dropping some. The sample yields 150,000 or so clones, roughly nine tenths seen once. The source material was PBMCs. The receptors originated from a woman under 30 in good health and CMV-seropositive.

V usage is TRBV4-1 and J usage is TRBJ2-5; 11 bases map to TRBD2. Looked up from germline, CDR1 is MGHRA and CDR2 is YSYEKL. The length of the CDR3 is 18 residues. Unmatched junction bases numbered 14, after V lost 4 bases and J lost 4 bases. CDR3 region: CASSLSVTSGGPLETQYF. CDR3 coding DNA: TGCGCCAGCAGCCTATCGGTCACTAGCGGGGGTCCCCTAGAGACCCAGTACTTC.

This clone was seen more than once but under ten times. This rearrangement joins TRBV9 to TRBJ2-3; D not certain. The CDR3 length is 13 residues. Germline-derived CDR1 and CDR2 are SGDLS and YYNGEE. V lost 3 bases, J lost 0 bases, and 5 bases lay in between. The CDR3 protein is CASSDGSTDTQYF. The CDR3 nucleotides are TGTGCCAGCAGCGACGGGAGCACAGATACGCAGTATTTT.

The chain employs TRBV7-9 and TRBJ1-4; D call uncertain. CDR1 SEHNR and CDR2 FQNEAQ come from the germline V gene (reference sequence). CDR3 length: 17 residues. V shed 1 base and J shed 2 bases, with 14 bases lying between them. CDR3 region: CASSLVSGVWTNEKLFF. The CDR3 DNA sequence: TGTGCCAGCAGCTTAGTATCCGGGGTCTGGACTAATGAAAAACTGTTTTTT.

The rearrangement uses TRBV20-1 and TRBJ2-5, with D uncertain. Per germline, CDR1 DFQATT and CDR2 SNEGSKA (reference sequence). V was trimmed by 4 bases and J by 5 bases, leaving 8 bases between them. The CDR3 loop spans 11 amino acids. In nucleotides, the CDR3 is TGCAGTGCTAACCCCCAGGAGACCCAGTACTTC. It is translated as CSANPQETQYF.

The CDR3 here is CSVVAGDYGYTF. The DNA of the CDR3 is TGCAGCGTTGTGGCAGGGGATTATGGCTACACCTTC. V is TRBV29-1 and J is TRBJ1-2, with D possibly matching TRBD1 (6 bases). V lost 4 bases to trimming and J lost 5 bases, with 11 bases between them. This CDR3 has 12 residues. The germline gives CDR1 SQVTM, CDR2 ANQGSEA.

The gene calls are TRBV7-2 and TRBJ2-1; 11 bases align to TRBD2. Trimming took 6 bases from V and 8 from J; bases not matched to a gene: 12. The CDR3 runs 16 residues. Germline CDR1 and CDR2: SGHTA and FQGNSA. Here the CDR3 DNA reads TGTGCCAGCAGGCCAATGACTAGCGGGGCGCCCTATGAGCAGTTCTTC. This sequence encodes CASRPMTSGAPYEQFF.

This chain uses TRBV10-1 with TRBJ2-7; 12 positions match TRBD2. The V gene's germline CDR1 is WNHNN and CDR2 SYGVQD (reference sequence). The ends lost 10 bases at V and 3 bases at J; junction bases unmatched: 4. The CDR3 is made up of 13 amino acids. The CDR3 sequence: CATLAGGFYEQYF. In DNA, the CDR3 is TGCGCCACCCTAGCGGGGGGGTTCTACGAGCAGTACTTC.

Ten or more counts support this clone. Other DNA sequences in the sample encode the same CDR3. This rearrangement joins TRBV19 to TRBJ1-5; TRBD1 matches at 7 bases. The V gene end was trimmed by 1 base and the J gene end by 7 bases; junction bases not matched to a gene: 4. Germline V lookup: CDR1 LNHDA, CDR2 SQIVND (reference sequence). This CDR3 is built from 14 residues. CDR3 nucleotides: TGTGCCAGTAGTATAGGACAGGGCGCCCAGCCCCAGCATTTT. Encoded protein: CASSIGQGAQPQHF.

V is TRBV13 and J is TRBJ1-4, with 8 bases lining up with TRBD1. V was clipped by 3 bases and J by 8 bases; unmatched bases: 8. Germline V CDR1 and CDR2: PRHDT, FYEKMQ (reference sequence). The CDR3 spans 15 residues. The CDR3 bases are TGTGCCAGCAGCTTGATGGCGACAGGGGAAGAAAAACTGTTTTTT. This sequence encodes CASSLMATGEEKLFF.

The chain couples TRBV20-1 to TRBJ2-5; D call uncertain. CDR1 is DFQATT and CDR2 is SNEGSKA in the germline V gene (reference sequence). The CDR3 spans 11 residues. The V and J ends lost 4 bases and 1 base respectively, with 4 bases between them. The CDR3 bases are TGCAGTGCTAAGCCCCAAGAGACCCAGTACTTC. It translates to CSAKPQETQYF.

In this sample, this clone turned up once. This chain connects TRBV10-3 to TRBJ1-2; D call uncertain. Germline loops: CDR1 ENHRY, CDR2 SYGVKD. V lost 0 bases, J lost 0 bases, and 5 bases lay in between. CDR3 length: 14 amino acids. CDR3 region: CAISESQTNYGYTF. Here the CDR3 DNA reads TGTGCCATCAGTGAGTCTCAGACTAACTATGGCTACACCTTC.

V gene TRBV5-6 combines with J gene TRBJ2-2; 10 bases line up with TRBD1. V was clipped by 5 bases and J by 6 bases; unmatched bases: 16. CDR3 length: 18 amino acids. CDR1 and CDR2 (germline): SGHDT, YYEEEE. CDR3 residues: CASRPLFTGTGEAGELFF. Here the CDR3 DNA reads TGTGCCAGCAGACCTCTGTTCACCGGGACAGGGGAGGCCGGGGAGCTGTTTTTT.

This chain connects TRBV25-1 to TRBJ2-2; maybe TRBD1 (6 bases). The CDR3 runs 14 residues. Trimming left V 7 bases short and J 1 base short, with 10 bases between. CDR1 and CDR2 (germline): MGHDK, SYGVNS. The CDR3 bases are TGTGCCAGCAAGGAGACAGGGAACACCGGGGAGCTGTTTTTT. Encoded protein: CASKETGNTGELFF. The full variable domain, with the rest looked up from reference TRBV25-1 and TRBJ2-2, is EADIYQTPRYLVIGTGKKITLECSQTMGHDKMYWYQQDPGMELHLIHYSYGVNSTEKGDLSSESTVSRIRTEHFPLTLESARPSHTSQYLCASKETGNTGELFFGEGSRLTVL.

The table lists this clone with a few counts. At one of its ends the junction is not consistent with the germline gene, which may arise from a read error. The chain joins TRBV7-7 to TRBJ2-1, with 7 bases matching TRBD1. CDR1 is SSHAT and CDR2 is FNYEAQ in the germline V gene (reference sequence). The CDR3 contains 16 residues. The DNA of the CDR3 is TGTGCTAGCAGCCTGCTGATTGCCGGGACAGACAATGAGCAGTTCTTC. It specifies CASSLLIAGTDNEQFF.

This clone was observed a few times. The rearrangement joins TRBV2 to TRBJ1-2; D is unresolved. Germline CDR1 SNHLY, CDR2 FYNNEI. CDR3 length: 14 residues. With 3 bases removed from V and 4 bases from J, the gap between germline ends came to 12 bases. The CDR3 region has the DNA TGTGCCAGCAGTGATCTTGGCGGAGGCTATGGCTACACCTTC. Translated: CASSDLGGGYGYTF.

As to this clone: Different DNA sequences within this sample yield the same CDR3. For the CDR3, the DNA is TGTGCCTGGTCTGGGGGGGCGGATACGCAGTATTTT. Residues: CAWSGGADTQYF. The V and J genes are TRBV30 and TRBJ2-3; perhaps TRBD2 as D (7 bases). The CDR3 runs to 12 residues. Germline-derived CDR1 and CDR2 are GTSNPN and SVGIG (reference sequence). Between the trimmed V and J ends, which lost 5 bases and 6 bases, there was a span of 12 bases.

The chain combines TRBV6-1 with TRBJ2-2; D gene ambiguous. Germline values: CDR1 MNHNS, CDR2 SASEGT. This CDR3 has 14 amino acids. V was shortened by 7 bases and J by 5 bases, with 14 bases between the two germline ends. CDR3 protein: CASKPTVLTGELFF. CDR3 coding DNA: TGTGCCAGCAAGCCTACCGTCTTGACCGGGGAGCTGTTTTTT.

This chain joins TRBV30 and TRBJ1-4, with a weak D call TRBD1 (5 bases). The V and J ends lost 1 base and 7 bases respectively, with 13 bases between them. Germline CDR1 and CDR2: GTSNPN and SVGIG (reference sequence). The CDR3 totals 14 residues. The DNA for the CDR3 is TGTGCCTGGAGTGCGGGGGGGGTTAGTGAAAAACTGTTTTTT. It specifies CAWSAGGVSEKLFF.

The V and J genes are TRBV2 and TRBJ2-1, with TRBD2 matching over 10 bases. V shed 8 bases, J shed 4 bases, and the junction held 14 bases outside the gene matches. The CDR3 contains 17 residues. Germline V gene sequence: CDR1 SNHLY, CDR2 FYNNEI. In nucleotides, the CDR3 is TGTGCCAGCCGGAGAGGACTGAGGACTAGCGGATACAATGAGCAGTTCTTC. Encoded protein: CASRRGLRTSGYNEQFF. The complete variable domain, with remaining parts taken from reference TRBV2 and TRBJ2-1, reads EPEVTQTPSHQVTQMGQEVILRCVPISNHLYFYWYRQILGQKVEFLVSFYNNEISEKSEIFDDQFSVERPDGSNFTLKIRSTKLEDSAMYFCASRRGLRTSGYNEQFFGPGTRLTVL.

Only one count was recorded for this clone. The V and J genes are TRBV28 and TRBJ1-1; weak D call: TRBD1 (6 bases). V lost 3 bases to trimming and J lost 6 bases, with 23 bases between them. Germline CDR1 is MDHEN and CDR2 is SYDVKM. The CDR3 spans 17 residues. The CDR3 DNA follows: TGTGCCAGCAGTTTTTGGTCCCCGGCGGGGGGGCGGGCTGAAGCTTTCTTT. It is translated as CASSFWSPAGGRAEAFF.